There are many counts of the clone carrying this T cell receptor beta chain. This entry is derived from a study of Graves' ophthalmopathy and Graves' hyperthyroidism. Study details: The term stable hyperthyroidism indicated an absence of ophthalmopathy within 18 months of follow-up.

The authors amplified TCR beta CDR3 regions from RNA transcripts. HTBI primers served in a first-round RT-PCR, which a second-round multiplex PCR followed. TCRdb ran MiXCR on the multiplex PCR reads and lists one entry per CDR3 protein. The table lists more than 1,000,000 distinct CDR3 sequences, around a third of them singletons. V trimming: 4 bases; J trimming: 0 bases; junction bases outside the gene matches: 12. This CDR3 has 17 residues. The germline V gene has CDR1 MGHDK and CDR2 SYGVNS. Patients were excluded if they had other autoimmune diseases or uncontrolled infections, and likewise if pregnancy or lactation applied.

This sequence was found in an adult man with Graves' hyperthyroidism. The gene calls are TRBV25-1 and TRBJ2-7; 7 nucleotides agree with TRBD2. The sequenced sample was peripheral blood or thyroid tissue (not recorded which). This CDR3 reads CASSAGLGVGASYEQYF. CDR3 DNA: TGTGCCAGCAGTGCCGGACTAGGGGTAGGCGCCTCCTACGAGCAGTACTTC.